This TCR beta chain was identified in a study of OX40 agonist ivuxolimab in advanced cancers. Some clones are missing from TCRdb's copy, which holds only in-frame ones; the method was immunoSEQ multiplex PCR. Of approximately 70,000 clones in the sample, around 88% were seen once. Germline V gene lookup returns CDR1 SGHNT and CDR2 YYREEE (reference sequence). V shed 1 base, J shed 4 bases, and the junction held 5 bases outside the gene matches. The CDR3 consists of 15 residues. The receptor was isolated from an adult with an advanced solid tumor such as melanoma, head and neck, liver or kidney cancer. The gene calls are TRBV5-4 and TRBJ2-7; 10 bases agree with TRBD2. The source was CD4+ or CD8+ T cells sorted from blood, collected in a trial of the OX40 agonist ivuxolimab. This CDR3 is CASSLPSGSGYEQYF. CDR3 sequence (DNA): TGTGCCAGCAGCTTGCCTAGCGGGAGTGGGTACGAGCAGTACTTC.